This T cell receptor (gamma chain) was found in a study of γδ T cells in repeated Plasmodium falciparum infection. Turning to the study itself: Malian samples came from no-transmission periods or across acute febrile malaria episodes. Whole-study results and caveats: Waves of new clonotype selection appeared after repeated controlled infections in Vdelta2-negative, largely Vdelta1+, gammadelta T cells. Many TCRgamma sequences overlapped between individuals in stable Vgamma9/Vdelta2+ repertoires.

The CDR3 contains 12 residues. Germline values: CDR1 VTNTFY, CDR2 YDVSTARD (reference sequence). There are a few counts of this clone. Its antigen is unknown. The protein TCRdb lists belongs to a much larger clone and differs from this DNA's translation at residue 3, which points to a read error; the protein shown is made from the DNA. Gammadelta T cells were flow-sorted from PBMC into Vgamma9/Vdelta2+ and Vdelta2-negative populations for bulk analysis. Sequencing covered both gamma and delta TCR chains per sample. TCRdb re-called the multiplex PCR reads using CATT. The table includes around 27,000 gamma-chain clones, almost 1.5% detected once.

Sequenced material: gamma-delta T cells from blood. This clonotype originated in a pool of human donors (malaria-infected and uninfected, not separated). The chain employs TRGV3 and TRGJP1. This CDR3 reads CASWDSRWFKIF. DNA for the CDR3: TGTGCCTCCTGGGACAGCCGTTGGTTCAAGATATTT.